The 30 T cell receptor beta chains reported below all come from one sample, sequenced in a study of a mutant IDH1 vaccine in newly diagnosed glioma. Indicated time point: baseline, week 1 (first vaccination visit). Sample treatment: pre-vaccination baseline after standard-of-care therapy. Generated by immunoSEQ multiplex PCR, the TCRdb table keeps only in-frame clones and is missing some. The sample has 70,000 to 95,000 clones, over 75% seen once. Sequences were derived from PBMCs, sampled from a glioma patient treated with radiotherapy, temozolomide or both. The receptors derive from a man aged 40-55 years with glioma. Some clones in this sample may be carry-over from other donors' samples.

The J gene is TRBJ1-2, the V gene TRBV19; a weak D match, TRBD1 (6 bases). The CDR3 is made up of 13 amino acids. From germline, CDR1 is LNHDA and CDR2 SQIVND (reference sequence). The ends were cut back, 11 bases at V and 8 bases at J, with 21 bases in the middle. The DNA for the CDR3 is TGTGCCGCCGGAGACGGCAGGGGCCGAGGCTACACCTTC. It encodes CAAGDGRGRGYTF.

J is TRBJ1-6 and V is TRBV5-1, with a weak D call TRBD1 (6 bases). Deletions cut 4 bases from V and 6 bases from J, with 14 bases between. This CDR3 is built from 15 residues. Germline V CDR1 and CDR2: SGHRS, YFSETQ. The CDR3 here is CASSRGDGANSPLHF. In nucleotides, the CDR3 is TGCGCCAGCAGCAGGGGGGACGGAGCTAATTCACCCCTCCACTTT.

The rearrangement joins TRBV5-1 to TRBJ2-3; 14 bases agree with TRBD2. The germline CDR1 and CDR2 sequences are SGHRS and YFSETQ. Trimming removed 4 bases from V and 4 bases from J; junction bases left unmatched: 2. The CDR3 loop spans 15 amino acids. The DNA of the CDR3 is TGCGCCAGCAGCGGGGGACTAGCGGGGGCAGATACGCAGTATTTT. This translates into CASSGGLAGADTQYF. The variable domain in full, with the rest retrieved from reference TRBV5-1 and TRBJ2-3, is KAGVTQTPRYLIKTRGQQVTLSCSPISGHRSVSWYQQTPGQGLQFLFEYFSETQRNKGNFPGRFSGRQFSNSRSEMNVSTLELGDSALYLCASSGGLAGADTQYFGPGTRLTVL.

This chain connects TRBV6-5 to TRBJ2-1, with D perhaps matching TRBD1 or TRBD2 (6 bases each). Germline V gives CDR1 MNHEY, CDR2 SVGAGI. The CDR3 runs 15 residues. Trimming took 5 bases from V and 8 from J, leaving 19 bases between them. The CDR3 loop is CASSGIKAGHDEQFF. CDR3 sequence (DNA): TGTGCCAGCAGTGGTATTAAGGCGGGACACGATGAGCAGTTCTTC.

The genes are TRBV19 and TRBJ2-1, with D possibly matching TRBD1 (6 bases). Germline V gives CDR1 LNHDA, CDR2 SQIVND (reference sequence). The V end was cut by 5 bases, the J end by 10 bases, with 15 bases between. The CDR3 consists of 13 residues. The CDR3 region is CASSGQTGTEQFF. CDR3 in DNA: TGTGCCAGTAGTGGTCAAACCGGGACAGAGCAGTTCTTC.

The gene calls are TRBV7-9 and TRBJ2-3, with D possibly being TRBD1 or TRBD2 (5 bases each). V was trimmed by 0 bases and J by 2 bases, leaving 9 bases between them. CDR1 SEHNR and CDR2 FQNEAQ come from the germline V gene (reference sequence). This CDR3 spans 15 amino acids. The chain's CDR3 is CASSLAGVITDTQYF. The CDR3 region has the DNA TGTGCCAGCAGCTTAGCGGGGGTGATCACAGATACGCAGTATTTT.

This clone appeared once. The genes are TRBV7-9 and TRBJ1-1, with D possibly being TRBD1 (6 bases). V was clipped by 5 bases and J by 1 base, with 14 bases between them. CDR3 length: 15 amino acids. Looked up from germline, CDR1 is SEHNR and CDR2 is FQNEAQ (reference sequence). Written as DNA, the CDR3 is TGTGCCAGCAGCATGACAGGTACGAAGAACACTGAAGCTTTCTTT. It codes for CASSMTGTKNTEAFF.

The J gene is TRBJ2-7, the V gene TRBV7-2; no clear D gene. This CDR3 contains 14 residues. Germline values: CDR1 SGHTA, CDR2 FQGNSA. The V end lost 5 bases, the J end lost 5 bases, and 16 bases lay between the germline ends. CDR3 DNA sequence: TGTGCCAGCAGCACGACCAGCCTCCGGCACGAGCAGTACTTC. Residues: CASSTTSLRHEQYF.

The V gene is TRBV2, the J gene TRBJ2-7; 9 nucleotides agree with TRBD1. Germline loops: CDR1 SNHLY, CDR2 FYNNEI. Germline trimming cut 6 bases from V and 0 bases from J; bases unmatched to any gene: 6. The CDR3 is 15 residues long. The CDR3 region is CASRGGQGISYEQYF. Written as DNA, the CDR3 is TGTGCCAGCAGAGGAGGACAGGGGATCTCCTACGAGCAGTACTTC.

The chain links TRBV6-1 to TRBJ2-7; 10 bases map to TRBD2. J gave up 5 bases and V 10 bases, and 11 bases lay outside the gene matches. The CDR3 has 14 amino acids. Germline assignment: CDR1 MNHNS and CDR2 SASEGT. CDR3 bases: TGTGCCATCCGGAGCGGGGGGGTCCCCAACGAGCAGTACTTC. Translation: CAIRSGGVPNEQYF.

This clone came up once. CDR3 protein: CASSPPGTANTEAFF. Written as DNA, the CDR3 is TGTGCCAGCAGCCCCCCCGGGACAGCGAACACTGAAGCTTTCTTT. This chain links TRBV7-9 with TRBJ1-1; TRBD1 aligns across 7 bases. This CDR3 has 15 amino acids. The V gene's germline CDR1 is SEHNR and CDR2 FQNEAQ (reference sequence). V lost 5 bases and J lost 1; bases outside the gene matches: 7.

The chain joins TRBV6-6 to TRBJ1-6; maybe TRBD1 (5 bases). Germline CDR1 is MNHNY and CDR2 is SVGAGI (reference sequence). The ends were cut back, 0 bases at V and 8 bases at J, with 14 bases in the middle. The CDR3 has 16 amino acids. CDR3 bases: TGTGCCAGCAGTTACTCGATGATGGCAGGGTATTCACCCCTCCACTTT. Translated: CASSYSMMAGYSPLHF.

This CDR3 is CASSGVGGAIPYGYTF. DNA of the CDR3: TGTGCCAGCAGCGGGGTAGGAGGGGCGATTCCCTATGGCTACACCTTC. The J gene is TRBJ1-2, the V gene TRBV11-2, with D tentatively TRBD1 (5 bases). Germline V CDR1 and CDR2: SGHAT, FQNNGV. V lost 5 bases, J lost 4 bases, and 20 bases lay in between. This CDR3 contains 16 residues.

The chain links TRBV7-8 to TRBJ1-4; 8 bases fit TRBD1. Germline V gene sequence: CDR1 SGHVS, CDR2 FQNEAQ. V gave up 5 bases and J gave up 8 bases; unmatched junction bases: 10. CDR3 length: 15 residues. CDR3 in amino acids: CASSERQGLGEKLFF. CDR3 nucleotide sequence: TGTGCCAGCAGCGAAAGACAGGGGTTAGGGGAAAAACTGTTTTTT.

V usage is TRBV7-9 and J usage is TRBJ1-5; no definite D call. Germline V gene sequence: CDR1 SEHNR, CDR2 FQNEAQ (reference sequence). The V and J ends lost 2 bases and 4 bases respectively, with 3 bases between them. This CDR3 region has 12 residues. This chain's CDR3 is CASSLKNQPQHF. The CDR3 DNA reads as TGTGCCAGCAGCTTAAAGAATCAGCCCCAGCATTTT.

The V and J genes are TRBV13 and TRBJ1-2; D ambiguous. This CDR3 spans 19 amino acids. V gave up 5 bases and J gave up 5 bases, with 30 bases separating them. Germline V gene sequence: CDR1 PRHDT, CDR2 FYEKMQ (reference sequence). The CDR3: CASSQNTPTDPSGWYGYTF. CDR3 in DNA: TGTGCCAGCAGCCAGAACACCCCTACAGACCCGTCGGGATGGTATGGCTACACCTTC.

V and J are TRBV5-1 and TRBJ2-7; D may be TRBD1 (5 bases). V was trimmed by 0 bases and J by 6 bases, leaving 19 bases between them. CDR3 length: 16 residues. Per germline, CDR1 SGHRS and CDR2 YFSETQ. The CDR3 region has the DNA TGCGCCAGCAGCTTGGTGGGGCAGCTCCTTGCCGGCGAGCAGTACTTC. Its translation: CASSLVGQLLAGEQYF. Complete variable domain (other parts from reference TRBV5-1 and TRBJ2-7): KAGVTQTPRYLIKTRGQQVTLSCSPISGHRSVSWYQQTPGQGLQFLFEYFSETQRNKGNFPGRFSGRQFSNSRSEMNVSTLELGDSALYLCASSLVGQLLAGEQYFGPGTRLTVT.

Notes on this clone: This sample also contains other DNA sequences that code for the same CDR3. The rearrangement links TRBV30 to TRBJ1-5; D remains ambiguous. This CDR3 has 12 residues. Trimming stripped 0 bases from V and 4 bases from J, with 4 bases between. Germline CDR1 GTSNPN, CDR2 SVGIG (reference sequence). This chain's CDR3 is CAWSVRNQPQHF. The CDR3, as DNA: TGTGCCTGGAGTGTACGGAATCAGCCCCAGCATTTT.

The V call is TRBV29-1, the J call TRBJ2-5, with D maybe TRBD1 (5 bases). This CDR3 has 14 amino acids. CDR1 is SQVTM, CDR2 ANQGSEA, per germline. V lost 0 bases and J lost 5, with 13 bases in between. The DNA of the CDR3 is TGCAGCGTTGAAGATTCCAGGGCATGGGAGACCCAGTACTTC. The encoded protein is CSVEDSRAWETQYF.

The chain is built from TRBV5-1 and TRBJ2-5; no clear D gene. The CDR3 extends over 15 amino acids. Germline V lookup: CDR1 SGHRS, CDR2 YFSETQ. Trimming cost V 1 base and J 1 base, with 11 bases left between them. CDR3 in DNA: TGCGCCAGCAGCTTGTCCCCACAGAGCCAAGAGACCCAGTACTTC. Its translation is CASSLSPQSQETQYF.

The chain joins TRBV5-6 to TRBJ2-7; D might be TRBD2 (7 bases). V was clipped by 2 bases and J by 4 bases, with 16 bases between them. Germline values: CDR1 SGHDT, CDR2 YYEEEE. This CDR3 is built from 15 residues. CDR3 bases: TGTGCCAGCAGCTTTGGCGGGGGCAAAAGGTACGAGCAGTACTTC. Its protein is CASSFGGGKRYEQYF. The variable domain in full, with the rest retrieved from reference TRBV5-6 and TRBJ2-7, is DAGVTQSPTHLIKTRGQQVTLRCSPKSGHDTVSWYQQALGQGPQFIFQYYEEEERQRGNFPDRFSGHQFPNYSSELNVNALLLGDSALYLCASSFGGGKRYEQYFGPGTRLTVT.

The rearrangement joins TRBV6-5 to TRBJ1-1; TRBD1 matches at 10 bases. V shed 1 base, J shed 6 bases, and the junction held 2 bases outside the gene matches. Germline V gene lookup returns CDR1 MNHEY and CDR2 SVGAGI. This CDR3 spans 14 amino acids. CDR3 nucleotides: TGTGCCAGCAGTTACTTCGACAGGGGGCCTGAAGCTTTCTTT. Amino acids: CASSYFDRGPEAFF.

The V and J genes are TRBV5-4 and TRBJ1-2; 8 nucleotides align to TRBD1. This CDR3 region has 14 residues. Trimming cost V 4 bases and J 5 bases; bases outside gene matches: 7. Per the germline V gene, CDR1 is SGHNT and CDR2 is YYREEE (reference sequence). The CDR3 region is CASSAQGAYYGYTF. As DNA, the CDR3 is TGTGCCAGCAGCGCCCAGGGGGCCTATTATGGCTACACCTTC.

This chain links TRBV12-5 with TRBJ2-1, with TRBD1 as a possible D gene (5 bases). The CDR3 runs 12 residues. CDR1 is LGHNT, CDR2 FRNRAP, per germline. Trimming pared 1 base from V and 10 bases from J, leaving 8 bases between. The DNA for the CDR3 is TGTGCTAGTGGTTTGGGTTGGGGCGAGCAGTTCTTC. This encodes CASGLGWGEQFF.

The chain carries TRBV2 and TRBJ2-7, with 7 positions matching TRBD1. The junction had 10 bases not matched to a gene; V was cut back by 6 bases and J by 2 bases. The CDR3 has 15 residues. CDR1 is SNHLY and CDR2 is FYNNEI in the germline V gene. The CDR3 here is CASRRDRLETYEQYF. Here the CDR3 DNA reads TGTGCCAGCAGGAGGGACAGATTGGAGACCTACGAGCAGTACTTC.

This chain connects TRBV7-8 to TRBJ1-4; 9 bases map to TRBD1. Trimming cost V 1 base and J 10 bases; bases outside gene matches: 7. The length of the CDR3 is 15 residues. Germline loops: CDR1 SGHVS, CDR2 FQNEAQ. CDR3 region: CASSLVGQGYGKLFF. As DNA, the CDR3 is TGTGCCAGCAGCTTAGTCGGACAGGGGTATGGAAAACTGTTTTTT.

The chain has TRBV6-5 and TRBJ1-4; D remains ambiguous. Germline V lookup: CDR1 MNHEY, CDR2 SVGAGI. V lost 6 bases and J lost 4, with 12 bases in between. The CDR3 sequence is 14 residues long. DNA of the CDR3: TGTGCCAGCAGAACGGGCGTCAGTAATGAAAAACTGTTTTTT. The encoded protein is CASRTGVSNEKLFF.

This chain uses TRBV6-5 with TRBJ1-6; perhaps TRBD1 as D (5 bases). The length of the CDR3 is 16 residues. CDR1 is MNHEY, CDR2 SVGAGI, per germline. The V end was cut by 2 bases, the J end by 0 bases, with 8 bases between. CDR3 region: CASSYTGISYNSPLHF. The CDR3 nucleotides read TGTGCCAGCAGTTACACAGGAATCTCCTATAATTCACCCCTCCACTTT.

This chain connects TRBV5-1 to TRBJ1-1; D possibly corresponds to TRBD1 (5 bases). This CDR3 has 15 amino acids. V was clipped by 5 bases and J by 5 bases, with 19 bases between them. CDR1 is SGHRS, CDR2 YFSETQ, per germline. DNA for the CDR3: TGCGCCAGCAGTTCCGGGCCTCTGGGGGGAACTGAAGCTTTCTTT. Translated: CASSSGPLGGTEAFF.

Only a few counts were recorded for this clone. The chain employs TRBV2 and TRBJ1-5; D is undetermined. The germline CDR1 and CDR2 sequences are SNHLY and FYNNEI. V lost 7 bases and J lost 6, with 10 bases in between. The CDR3 covers 12 residues. In DNA form, the CDR3 reads TGTGCCAGCACCCCCCTGGGTCAGCCCCAGCATTTT. Translation: CASTPLGQPQHF.